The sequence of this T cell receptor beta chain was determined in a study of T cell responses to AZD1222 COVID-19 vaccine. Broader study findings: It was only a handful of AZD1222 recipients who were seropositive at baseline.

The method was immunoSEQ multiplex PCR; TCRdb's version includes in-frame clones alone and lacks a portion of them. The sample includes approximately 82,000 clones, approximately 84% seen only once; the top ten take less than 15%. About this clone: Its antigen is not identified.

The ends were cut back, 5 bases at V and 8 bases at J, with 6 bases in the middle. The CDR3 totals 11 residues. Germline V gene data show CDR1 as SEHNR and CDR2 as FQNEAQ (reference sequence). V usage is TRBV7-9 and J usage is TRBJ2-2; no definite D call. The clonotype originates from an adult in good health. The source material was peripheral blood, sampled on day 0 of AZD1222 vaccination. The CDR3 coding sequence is TGTGCCAGCAGCCCGACAGGGGAGCTGTTTTTT. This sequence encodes CASSPTGELFF. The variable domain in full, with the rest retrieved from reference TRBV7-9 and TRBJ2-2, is DTGVSQNPRHKITKRGQNVTFRCDPISEHNRLYWYRQTLGQGPEFLTYFQNEAQLEKSRLLSDRFSAERPKGSFSTLEIQRTEQGDSAMYLCASSPTGELFFGEGSRLTVL.